One and the same sample provided the 16 T cell receptor beta chains below, sequenced in a study of beta chain features in type 1 diabetes. General study results and limits: Type 1 diabetes patients had moderately but significantly shorter TCRB CDR3s in all four CD4+ subsets.

Isolated RNA was reverse transcribed in full, so expressed TCRB transcripts were sequenced. Sequenced by immunoSEQ multiplex PCR; TCRdb stores in-frame clones only, minus some. The top ten clones hold roughly 0.015% of a sample with some 350,000 clones, less than 15% of them seen once. Their cognate antigens are unknown. The sample comprised naive CD4+ T cells from blood. These receptor sequences come from a woman between 18 and 30 years old with type 1 diabetes.

This sequence joins TRBV7-2 and TRBJ2-7; perhaps TRBD2 as D (5 bases). This CDR3 is built from 14 residues. The V gene lost 0 bases and the J gene lost 3 bases, with 9 bases spanning the gap. Germline loops: CDR1 SGHTA, CDR2 FQGNSA. CDR3 in DNA: TGTGCCAGCAGCTTAGCGACGGGGATCTACGAGCAGTACTTC. Amino acids: CASSLATGIYEQYF. Drawing the rest from reference TRBV7-2 and TRBJ2-7, the complete variable domain is GAGVSQSPSNKVTEKGKDVELRCDPISGHTALYWYRQSLGQGLEFLIYFQGNSAPDKSGLPSDRFSAERTGGSVSTLTIQRTQQEDSAVYLCASSLATGIYEQYFGPGTRLTVT.

This clone turned up a few times. The chain couples TRBV2 to TRBJ2-1; possible D gene TRBD2, 6 bases. With 6 bases removed from V and 9 bases from J, the gap between germline ends came to 15 bases. The CDR3 contains 13 residues. Germline lookup yields CDR1 SNHLY and CDR2 FYNNEI. CDR3: CASRVGTGVEQFF. The CDR3 bases are TGTGCCAGCAGGGTGGGAACGGGGGTTGAGCAGTTCTTC.

Notes on this clone: The same CDR3 also results from other DNA sequences found in this sample. V is TRBV30 and J is TRBJ1-5; possible D gene TRBD1, 6 bases. CDR1 and CDR2 (germline): GTSNPN, SVGIG (reference sequence). The CDR3 spans 13 residues. V lost 2 bases and J 4 bases, leaving 9 bases between the germline ends. The CDR3 DNA reads as TGTGCCTGGAGTCTACAGGGTAATCAGCCCCAGCATTTT. It codes for CAWSLQGNQPQHF.

This chain joins TRBV30 and TRBJ2-1, with TRBD2 matching 11 bases. Germline CDR1 and CDR2: GTSNPN and SVGIG (reference sequence). The length of the CDR3 is 16 residues. The V and J ends lost 4 bases and 4 bases, in that order; junction bases with no gene match: 9. The CDR3 coding sequence is TGTGCCTGGATTAGGACTAGCGGGTTGAGATACAATGAGCAGTTCTTC. Translating gives CAWIRTSGLRYNEQFF.

The chain has TRBV19 and TRBJ2-7; 9 bases are a match to TRBD1. The V segment lost 2 bases and the J segment 3 bases; nucleotides outside the gene matches: 5. Looked up from germline, CDR1 is LNHDA and CDR2 is SQIVND (reference sequence). This CDR3 has 15 amino acids. The CDR3 DNA reads TGTGCCAGTAGTATAATCCGACAGGGGGACTACGAGCAGTACTTC. It codes for CASSIIRQGDYEQYF.

The chain links TRBV7-9 to TRBJ2-2; 13 nucleotides match TRBD2. CDR3 size: 15 residues. Germline values: CDR1 SEHNR, CDR2 FQNEAQ (reference sequence). V lost 6 bases, J lost 3 bases, and 1 base stayed unmatched. The CDR3 reads CASRLAGGDTGELFF. Written as DNA, the CDR3 is TGTGCCAGCAGACTAGCGGGAGGGGACACCGGGGAGCTGTTTTTT.

DNA of the CDR3: TGCGCCAGCAGCTTGGGGGGGCTAGCGGGATCCTACAATGAGCAGTTCTTC. Translation gives CASSLGGLAGSYNEQFF. J is TRBJ2-1 and V is TRBV5-1; 9 bases line up with TRBD2. The CDR3 loop spans 17 amino acids. Trimming cost V 0 bases and J 1 base; bases outside gene matches: 5. From germline, CDR1 is SGHRS and CDR2 YFSETQ.

This clone was detected only a few times. The chain couples TRBV30 to TRBJ1-2; D not certain. Germline CDR1 GTSNPN, CDR2 SVGIG (reference sequence). The CDR3 totals 10 residues. V was pared by 1 base and J by 7 bases, with 4 bases between. The CDR3 coding sequence is TGTGCCTGGAGTGGAGGTGGCTACACCTTC. Protein sequence: CAWSGGGYTF. The full variable domain, its missing parts supplied by reference TRBV30 and TRBJ1-2, is SQTIHQWPATLVQPVGSPLSLECTVEGTSNPNLYWYRQAAGRGLQLLFYSVGIGQISSEVPQNLSASRPQDRQFILSSKKLLLSDSGFYLCAWSGGGYTFGSGTRLTVV.

The chain carries TRBV7-2 and TRBJ2-7, with TRBD1 matching over 8 bases. The V and J ends lost 1 base and 3 bases, in that order; junction bases with no gene match: 11. CDR3 size: 17 residues. Germline CDR1 reads SGHTA; CDR2 reads FQGNSA. CDR3 protein: CASSLGGVGTGHYEQYV. The CDR3 DNA is TGTGCCAGCAGCTTAGGAGGGGTGGGGACAGGACACTACGAGCAGTACGTC.

This chain connects TRBV7-2 to TRBJ2-7, with a weak D call TRBD1 (5 bases). The ends were cut back, 5 bases at V and 5 bases at J, with 13 bases in the middle. CDR3 length equals 13 residues. Germline V lookup: CDR1 SGHTA, CDR2 FQGNSA. The CDR3 region is CASSRQYQDEQYF. For the CDR3, the DNA is TGTGCCAGCAGCCGACAGTATCAGGACGAGCAGTACTTC.

In this sample, this clone turned up a few times. The chain is built from TRBV18 and TRBJ1-3; 9 bases map to TRBD1. V shed 2 bases, J shed 0 bases, and the junction held 5 bases outside the gene matches. Germline lookup yields CDR1 KGHSH and CDR2 LQKENI. CDR3 length equals 17 residues. CDR3 in DNA: TGTGCCAGCTCACCATACGGACAGGGGATCTCTGGAAACACCATATATTTT. As protein: CASSPYGQGISGNTIYF.

V usage is TRBV7-3 and J usage is TRBJ1-5, with 7 bases that match TRBD1. With V trimmed by 3 bases and J by 5 bases, 4 bases remained unmatched. CDR1 and CDR2 (germline): SGHTA, FQGTGA. CDR3 length: 14 residues. The CDR3 coding sequence is TGTGCCAGCAGCTTGGGGCAGGGGGATCAGCCCCAGCATTTT. Protein sequence: CASSLGQGDQPQHF.

This clone was found a few times. This sequence joins TRBV30 and TRBJ1-2; D might be TRBD1 (5 bases). V dropped 2 bases and J dropped 9 bases, with 19 bases sitting between them. This CDR3 has 14 residues. In germline, CDR1 is GTSNPN, CDR2 SVGIG (reference sequence). CDR3 loop: CAWSTGLRLTRYTF. Here the CDR3 DNA reads TGTGCCTGGAGTACGGGACTGCGGCTGACTCGCTACACCTTC.

This clone was seen more than once but under ten times. The V and J genes are TRBV18 and TRBJ2-7; the match to TRBD1 covers 9 bases. This CDR3 comprises 15 residues. CDR1 is KGHSH, CDR2 LQKENI, per germline. With V trimmed by 4 bases and J by 3 bases, 7 bases remained unmatched. The CDR3 spells CASSLTGGFIYEQYF. The CDR3 DNA is TGTGCCAGCTCACTTACAGGGGGCTTTATCTACGAGCAGTACTTC.

This clone occurred a few times. V gene TRBV28 combines with J gene TRBJ2-2; 7 bases agree with TRBD1. V trimming: 7 bases; J trimming: 0 bases; junction bases outside the gene matches: 8. This CDR3 has 16 amino acids. The germline V gene has CDR1 MDHEN and CDR2 SYDVKM. CDR3 amino acids: CASMARTGPNTGELFF. For the CDR3, the DNA is TGTGCCAGCATGGCGAGGACAGGCCCGAACACCGGGGAGCTGTTTTTT.

The chain uses TRBV4-1 and TRBJ2-7; 13 bases map to TRBD2. The V segment lost 5 bases and the J segment 6 bases; nucleotides outside the gene matches: 4. The CDR3 consists of 14 residues. Per the germline V gene, CDR1 is MGHRA and CDR2 is YSYEKL. The CDR3 sequence is CASSRTSGRSEQYF. In nucleotides, the CDR3 is TGCGCCAGCAGCAGGACTAGCGGGAGATCCGAGCAGTACTTC.